This TCR beta chain was recovered during a study of shared clonotypes between healthy human individuals (dated by TCRdb to 2020 to 2022). Study-wide context: The cohort comprised a couple of women and a few men aged 18 to 49 years. Per donor, three plates each were used for CD4 naive and CD4 memory, two for CD8 naive, and one for CD8 memory. To estimate repertoire size and how much clonotypes are shared between individuals, the study performed deep sequencing of blood TCR repertoires from roughly five healthy adults. Different laboratories and diverse techniques were used to prepare libraries and sequence TCR repertoires, to increase sequencing depth and limit assay-specific biases. Between about 0.9 and 8.9 billion PBMCs per donor were obtained by leukapheresis.

Healthy HIV-negative adults with no recently reported acute infections or vaccinations were included as donors. All donors were Caucasian adults living in Nashville, Tennessee, USA. CD4+ T cells were enriched by magnetic negative selection; naive cells were then positively selected on CD45RA, and the negative fraction formed the memory subset. After blood collection by leukapheresis, PBMCs were isolated using Ficoll-Histopaque density gradient centrifugation and then cryopreserved in the vapor phase of liquid nitrogen. Analytical flow cytometry was used to check the purity and quantity of each magnetically sorted T cell population. Genomic DNA was isolated from each sorted fraction and quantified by UV absorbance on a Nanodrop 2000c. Paper-wide results and their limitations: Even with the large sequencing depth, rarefaction of the sorted-subset datasets indicated that sequencing was incomplete. Pairwise subsampling indicated that sequencing depth was expected to affect the degree of clonotype sharing among donors. Sampling was restricted to blood, and TCR repertoires in tissues likely differ from the TCR repertoires found in blood. Across a handful of donors, approximately 5% of naive CD4, approximately 3.6% of naive CD8, 2% to 2.5% of memory CD4, and approximately 0.4% of memory CD8 clonotypes were shared. The small number of donors limited the genetic and exposure-history diversity represented. Compared with non-shared clonotypes, the clonotypes found in all four sorted-subset donors had higher generation probabilities. Larger estimated clonotype richness was generally found for naive subsets than for memory subsets.

TCR CDR3 regions were amplified from genomic DNA by multiplex PCR using the deep immunoSEQ assay. Extracted genomic DNA from each cell subset was distributed evenly across all wells of several immunoSEQ 96-well plates, and each plate was treated as a replicate. Each replicate PCR for sorted subsets received approximately 220 ng genomic DNA, equal to about 30,000 T cell genomes. The purified libraries were quantified using a Qubit 3.0 fluorometer, sized with a Bioanalyzer 2100, and then quantified again using the KAPA Library Quantification kit. Every immunoSEQ 96-well plate was sequenced on a dedicated single-read 150-cycle Illumina NextSeq 550 flow cell. The authors' pipeline ran thus. The immunoSEQ output contained only junctional sequences without quality scores, so filtering could not match that applied to full-length reads. Sequences were annotated with PyIR, a Python wrapper for IgBLAST v1.9, using IMGT germline references to assign V/J genes and CDR3. Reads with weak V/J assignments (E-value above 1e-6), missing CDR3, stop codons, out-of-frame junctions, or ambiguous translated residues were removed. A V3J clonotype was defined by an identical inferred V gene, J gene, and CDR3 amino acid sequence. Percentage overlap between repertoires was computed as shared unique clonotypes divided by the size of the smaller repertoire. Three approaches were used to assess repertoire richness: RTK rarefaction, the Chao1 estimator, and Recon v2.1 estimates of unobserved clonotypes. OLGA was used to compute generation probabilities for all TCRbeta clonotypes that the gDNA method yielded from a handful of donors. TCRdb mirrors the immuneACCESS table, restricted to in-frame sequences. Some clones are absent from its copies; in checked studies, under half trace to an unresolved V gene, and the reason for the others is unknown. The V and J calls and the clone size are those of that table, but D and trimming were determined from the DNA. Across this sample there are a few hundred thousand clones, with almost 97% seen only once. In total, the top ten clones hold about 0.057% of the sample.

As concerns this clone: Its antigen is still unknown. Within one base of it there is no much larger clone, and no base qualities were kept.

Material for sequencing was naive CD4+ T cells sorted from blood. Explained via the paper, the cell subset or site label denotes: CD45RA+ positively selected. This receptor was taken from a woman in her twenties or thirties in good health.

DNA sequence: TGTGCCAGCAGCTTATCCGAGGCGCGGGCAGACACCGGGGAGCTGTTTTTT. Its amino acids are CASSLSEARADTGELFF. The chain is assembled from TRBV11-2 and TRBJ2-2; the best D guess is TRBD2, with 5 bases matching. CDR1 SGHAT and CDR2 FQNNGV were looked up in the germline V gene. V is cut by 2 bases and J by 3 bases, and the space between the germline ends is 16 bases. Including cysteine and phenylalanine, the CDR3 has 17 amino acids. The entry retains the CDR3 DNA only, 51 bases that are in frame from base 1. Where the CDR3 stops, the reference TRBV11-2 and TRBJ2-2 genes take over; the full variable domain is EAGVAQSPRYKIIEKRQSVAFWCNPISGHATLYWYQQILGQGPKLLIQFQNNGVVDDSQLPKDRFSAERLKGVDSTLKIQPAKLEDSAVYLCASSLSEARADTGELFFGEGSRLTVL.